Listed below are T cell receptor beta chains from one sample, sequenced in a study of T cell responses to AZD1222 COVID-19 vaccine. Using immunoSEQ multiplex PCR, the repertoire was profiled, and TCRdb retains in-frame clones only, with some absent. Counted here are 190,000 or so clones, approximately 90% occurring once; the ten biggest clones make up 3% to 3.5%. The sample consisted of peripheral blood, taken 28 days after the second AZD1222 dose. Source of these receptors: an adult who received the AZD1222 COVID-19 vaccine. The CDR3 runs from the conserved cysteine through the conserved F or W. Fields, in order: V gene, D gene, CDR3 protein. D genes are given only for firm matches.

V gene: TRBV9; D gene: .; CDR3 protein: CASSPQTPGNTIYF
V gene: TRBV28; D gene: TRBD1; CDR3 protein: CASSGTRRTGYGYTF
V gene: TRBV4-1; D gene: TRBD2; CDR3 protein: CASSHGLGDTQYF
V gene: TRBV25-1; D gene: .; CDR3 protein: CASRAQPYGYTF
V gene: TRBV18; D gene: .; CDR3 protein: CASSPPGVGIRAKNIQYF
V gene: TRBV6-5; D gene: TRBD1; CDR3 protein: CASRPTGGYGYTF
V gene: TRBV19; D gene: .; CDR3 protein: CASSDYSTGELFF
V gene: TRBV5-5; D gene: .; CDR3 protein: CASSVGTVNEKLFF
V gene: TRBV7-2; D gene: .; CDR3 protein: CASSLTPGDYGYTF
V gene: TRBV28; D gene: .; CDR3 protein: CASSPDGYYGYTF
V gene: TRBV9; D gene: .; CDR3 protein: CASSVGAGGYEQYF
V gene: TRBV6-4; D gene: .; CDR3 protein: CASSDSAVGHGELFF
V gene: TRBV20-1; D gene: TRBD2; CDR3 protein: CSASPRTSDLETQYF
V gene: TRBV6-5; D gene: .; CDR3 protein: CASSYSYGYTF
V gene: TRBV19; D gene: .; CDR3 protein: CASSNRDRIEQYF
V gene: TRBV19; D gene: TRBD1; CDR3 protein: CASRIQGAKDYGYTF
V gene: TRBV19; D gene: TRBD1; CDR3 protein: CASRPRTGKHQPQHF
V gene: TRBV10-3; D gene: TRBD2; CDR3 protein: CAISVTSGNTGELFF
V gene: TRBV2; D gene: TRBD2; CDR3 protein: CASSVSGAYNEQFF
V gene: TRBV19; D gene: .; CDR3 protein: CASSIVTANTGELFF
V gene: TRBV19; D gene: .; CDR3 protein: CASRRSDGGTSPLHF
V gene: TRBV29-1; D gene: .; CDR3 protein: CSVEESTQYF
V gene: TRBV5-1; D gene: TRBD2; CDR3 protein: CASSSSGTSGRGETQYF
V gene: TRBV7-7; D gene: .; CDR3 protein: CASSLGRVETQYF
V gene: TRBV28; D gene: TRBD1; CDR3 protein: CASSPLFGQGRQTQYF
V gene: TRBV6-5; D gene: .; CDR3 protein: CASSYFSTGSPLHF
V gene: TRBV6-5; D gene: .; CDR3 protein: CASSYCEQFF
V gene: TRBV19; D gene: .; CDR3 protein: CASSARVHIQYF
V gene: TRBV15; D gene: .; CDR3 protein: CATSPLSHTDTQYF